Sequencing of this T cell receptor (beta chain) was carried out in a study of shared clonotypes between healthy human individuals. Details on this clone: Antigen unknown.

The V gene lost 1 base and the J gene lost 0 bases, with 9 bases spanning the gap. CDR3 size: 16 residues. Germline CDR1 KGHSH, CDR2 LQKENI. Notes on the study in general: Larger estimated richness was generally recorded for naive subsets relative to memory subsets. Though the depth was large, rarefaction showed that sorted-subset sequencing was incomplete. Only a few donors were included, so the genetic and exposure-history diversity represented was limited.

The method was immunoSEQ multiplex PCR; TCRdb's version includes in-frame clones alone and lacks a portion of them. The sample carries over 2 million clones, 90% to 95% recorded once. The chain joins TRBV18 to TRBJ1-4, with D perhaps TRBD1 (6 bases). Specimen: naive CD4+ T cells sorted from blood. The subset: CD45RA+ positively selected. The TCR originated in a man between 18 and 29 years old in good health. CDR3 region: CASSPHRVATNEKLFF. DNA of the CDR3: TGTGCCAGCTCACCACACAGGGTAGCAACTAATGAAAAACTGTTTTTT.